Listed here is a single T cell receptor beta chain. Its antigen is currently unknown. Genes and germline come from the mouse. The read ends 1 residue before the CDR3 terminus; that terminus is restored from the germline J gene. This record comes from a study of tissue T cells after allogeneic stem cell transplantation. Study results and limitations: Anatomically similar tissues had similar TCR repertoires within each patient. Shared clones across patients were few; motif clustering revealed tissue-specific shared signatures. Tissue-detected TCR repertoire was only partly captured by blood and spleen T cells.

Germline V gene data show CDR1 as NSHNY and CDR2 as SYGAGN. CDR3 length equals 14 residues. V trimming: 3 bases; J trimming: 0 bases; junction bases outside the gene matches: 1. Sequencing used immunoSEQ multiplex PCR; TCRdb keeps in-frame clones, though not all of them. The repertoire holds nearly 50,000 clones, with approximately 73% as singletons. This chain connects TRBV13-1 to TRBJ1-1; 8 bases align to TRBD1. Material: sorted cells pooled from one or two spleens. The sequence was collected from a pool of C57BL/6 mice in good health. CDR3 DNA, as far as it was read: TGTGCCAGCAGTGGGACAGGGACAAACACAGAAGTCTTC. Its protein product is CASSGTGTNTEVF. The CDR3 in its entirety is CASSGTGTNTEVFF.